This T cell receptor beta chain emerged from a study of OX40 agonist ivuxolimab in advanced cancers. The overall study: More than 35% of patients had received prior checkpoint inhibitor therapy.

This CDR3 has 14 amino acids. Germline lookup yields CDR1 LNHDA and CDR2 SQIVND (reference sequence). V shed 3 bases and J shed 4 bases, with 12 bases lying between them. Here immunoSEQ multiplex PCR was the method, and the copy in TCRdb shows in-frame clones only, minus some. The profile shows approximately 65,000 clones, 86% of them singletons. This clonotype was obtained from an adult with an advanced solid tumor such as melanoma, head and neck, liver or kidney cancer. The source was CD4+ or CD8+ T cells sorted from blood, collected in a trial of the OX40 agonist ivuxolimab. The chain uses TRBV19 and TRBJ2-5, with D possibly being TRBD2 (6 bases). Written as DNA, the CDR3 is TGTGCCAGTAGTATCGGGACCGGGGGAGAGACCCAGTACTTC. It yields the protein CASSIGTGGETQYF.